This is a list of T cell receptor beta chains from one sample in a study of spatial heterogeneity in lung cancer. TCRdb recomputed calls from the 5' RACE reads with MiXCR, one row per CDR3 protein. This sample has thousands of distinct CDR3 sequences, with approximately 12% found just once. Sequenced here: lung tumor tissue, sampled at surgery. Source of these receptors: a male donor with early-stage non-small cell lung cancer. Both conserved end residues are part of each CDR3. Fields, in order: CDR3 protein, V gene, D gene, J gene. D genes are given only for firm matches.

CDR3aa: CASRPRGTGVSNEKLFF; v_gene: TRBV5-6; d_gene: TRBD1; j_gene: TRBJ1-4
CDR3aa: CASSSGPLYGYTF; v_gene: TRBV12-3/TRBV12-4; d_gene: -; j_gene: TRBJ1-2
CDR3aa: CASSFGTETQYF; v_gene: TRBV7-9; d_gene: -; j_gene: TRBJ2-5
CDR3aa: CASSWQGGGYTF; v_gene: TRBV12-3/TRBV12-4; d_gene: -; j_gene: TRBJ1-2
CDR3aa: CASIPTIGNEKLFF; v_gene: TRBV28; d_gene: -; j_gene: TRBJ1-4
CDR3aa: CASSDGVRAGANVLTF; v_gene: TRBV18; d_gene: -; j_gene: TRBJ2-6
CDR3aa: CASTGGGLLHTGELFF; v_gene: TRBV6-5; d_gene: -; j_gene: TRBJ2-2
CDR3aa: CSVEEQGGSYNEQFF; v_gene: TRBV29-1; d_gene: -; j_gene: TRBJ2-1
CDR3aa: CSALAGVYEQYF; v_gene: TRBV20-1; d_gene: TRBD2; j_gene: TRBJ2-7
CDR3aa: CASSYSGVEQYF; v_gene: TRBV6-2/TRBV6-3; d_gene: -; j_gene: TRBJ2-7
CDR3aa: CASRDGTYNEQFF; v_gene: TRBV2; d_gene: -; j_gene: TRBJ2-1
CDR3aa: CASSQEGLASTDTQYF; v_gene: TRBV3-1; d_gene: TRBD2; j_gene: TRBJ2-3
CDR3aa: CASSQLATSVNEQFF; v_gene: TRBV3-1; d_gene: TRBD2; j_gene: TRBJ2-1
CDR3aa: CASSTGGWTEAFF; v_gene: TRBV12-3/TRBV12-4; d_gene: TRBD1; j_gene: TRBJ1-1
CDR3aa: CASSLGPGFEQYF; v_gene: TRBV11-2; d_gene: -; j_gene: TRBJ2-7
CDR3aa: CSASIAGVTYEQYF; v_gene: TRBV20-1; d_gene: TRBD2; j_gene: TRBJ2-7
CDR3aa: CASSTEGQGAVEQYF; v_gene: TRBV5-1; d_gene: TRBD1; j_gene: TRBJ2-7
CDR3aa: CASSSYGLQYF; v_gene: TRBV7-2; d_gene: -; j_gene: TRBJ2-7
CDR3aa: CSASRLKPEQFF; v_gene: TRBV20-1; d_gene: -; j_gene: TRBJ2-1
CDR3aa: CASSFRGLGYEQYF; v_gene: TRBV28; d_gene: -; j_gene: TRBJ2-7
CDR3aa: CASSLEVGQPQHF; v_gene: TRBV7-6; d_gene: -; j_gene: TRBJ1-5
CDR3aa: CASGYGYTF; v_gene: TRBV28; d_gene: -; j_gene: TRBJ1-2
CDR3aa: CASSQRDRDWVF; v_gene: TRBV11-2; d_gene: TRBD1; j_gene: TRBJ2-7
CDR3aa: CASSERGIVLYTEAFF; v_gene: TRBV12-3/TRBV12-4; d_gene: -; j_gene: TRBJ1-1
CDR3aa: CASSLGIGGNEQFF; v_gene: TRBV5-4; d_gene: -; j_gene: TRBJ2-1
CDR3aa: CASSGTGQSPLHF; v_gene: TRBV25-1; d_gene: TRBD1; j_gene: TRBJ1-6
CDR3aa: CASSFVAGRGYTF; v_gene: TRBV28; d_gene: -; j_gene: TRBJ1-2
CDR3aa: CASSLVAGSNEQFF; v_gene: TRBV7-9; d_gene: -; j_gene: TRBJ2-1
CDR3aa: CASSLKRDRENGELFF; v_gene: TRBV5-4; d_gene: TRBD1; j_gene: TRBJ2-2
CDR3aa: CASSLDRGIGEKDTQYF; v_gene: TRBV5-1; d_gene: -; j_gene: TRBJ2-3
CDR3aa: CASSSPDGYGYTF; v_gene: TRBV6-2/TRBV6-3; d_gene: -; j_gene: TRBJ1-2
CDR3aa: CASKEGRVSWGETQYF; v_gene: TRBV27; d_gene: -; j_gene: TRBJ2-5
CDR3aa: CASSLGRDKGVQYF; v_gene: TRBV5-1; d_gene: -; j_gene: TRBJ2-7